This T cell receptor beta chain came from a study of OX40 agonist ivuxolimab in advanced cancers. TCRdb's copy holds only in-frame clones and misses some; the assay was immunoSEQ multiplex PCR. The data hold about 110,000 clones, with about nine tenths observed a single time. Whole-study results and caveats: Partial responders dosed at 0.1-3.0 mg/kg displayed clonal expansion ranking among the lowest. Nonresponders included some who also had low normalized T-cell clonal expansion.

The CDR3 has 15 residues. Germline CDR1 is SQVTM and CDR2 is ANQGSEA. Germline trimming cut 6 bases from V and 1 base from J; bases unmatched to any gene: 8. Notes on this clone: The target antigen is unknown.

The chain couples TRBV29-1 to TRBJ2-3; 9 bases are a match to TRBD2. This receptor was obtained from an adult with an advanced solid tumor such as melanoma, head and neck, liver or kidney cancer. Sequences were derived from CD4+ or CD8+ T cells sorted from blood, sampled in a trial of the OX40 agonist ivuxolimab. Written as DNA, the CDR3 is TGCAGCGTCCCTCTCCAGCGGGGGGGCACAGATACGCAGTATTTT. Translation gives CSVPLQRGGTDTQYF.